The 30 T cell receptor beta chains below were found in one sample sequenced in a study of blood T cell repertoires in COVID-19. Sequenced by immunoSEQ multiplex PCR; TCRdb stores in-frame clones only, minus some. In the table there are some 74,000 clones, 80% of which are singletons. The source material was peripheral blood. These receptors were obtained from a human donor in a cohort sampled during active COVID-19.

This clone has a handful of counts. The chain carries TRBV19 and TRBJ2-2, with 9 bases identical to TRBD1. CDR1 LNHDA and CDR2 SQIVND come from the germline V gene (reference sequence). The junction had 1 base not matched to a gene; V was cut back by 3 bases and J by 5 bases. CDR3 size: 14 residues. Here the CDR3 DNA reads TGTGCCAGTAGTATGGGGACAGGGACCGGGGAGCTGTTTTTT. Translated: CASSMGTGTGELFF. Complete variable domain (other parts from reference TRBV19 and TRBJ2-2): DGGITQSPKYLFRKEGQNVTLSCEQNLNHDAMYWYRQDPGQGLRLIYYSQIVNDFQKGDIAEGYSVSREKKESFPLTVTSAQKNPTAFYLCASSMGTGTGELFFGEGSRLTVL.

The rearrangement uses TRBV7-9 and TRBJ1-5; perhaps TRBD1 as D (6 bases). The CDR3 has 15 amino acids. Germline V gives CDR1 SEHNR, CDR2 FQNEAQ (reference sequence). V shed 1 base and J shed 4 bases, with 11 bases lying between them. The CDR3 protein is CASSLEGGENQPQHF. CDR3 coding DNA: TGTGCCAGCAGCTTAGAAGGGGGAGAGAATCAGCCCCAGCATTTT.

In DNA, the CDR3 is TGTGCCAGTAGTGGCCCGACTCGGCGGGGGTCAAACACCGGGGAGCTGTTTTTT. Protein sequence: CASSGPTRRGSNTGELFF. The genes are TRBV19 and TRBJ2-2; 7 nucleotides line up with TRBD2. Trimming removed 5 bases from V and 2 bases from J; junction bases left unmatched: 14. CDR1 is LNHDA, CDR2 SQIVND, per germline (reference sequence). The CDR3 length is 18 residues.

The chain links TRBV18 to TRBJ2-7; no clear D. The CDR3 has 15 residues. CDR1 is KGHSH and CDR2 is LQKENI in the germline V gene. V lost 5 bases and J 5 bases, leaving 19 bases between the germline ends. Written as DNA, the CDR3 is TGTGCCAGCTCAGCGAGTATCAGCGTCCCCCACGAGCAGTACGTC. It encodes CASSASISVPHEQYV.

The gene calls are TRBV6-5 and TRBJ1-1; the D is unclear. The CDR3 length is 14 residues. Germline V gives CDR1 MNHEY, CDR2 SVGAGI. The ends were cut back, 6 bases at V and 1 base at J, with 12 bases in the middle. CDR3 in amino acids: CASRLLVGNTEAFF. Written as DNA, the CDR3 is TGTGCCAGCAGGCTCCTAGTAGGGAACACTGAAGCTTTCTTT.

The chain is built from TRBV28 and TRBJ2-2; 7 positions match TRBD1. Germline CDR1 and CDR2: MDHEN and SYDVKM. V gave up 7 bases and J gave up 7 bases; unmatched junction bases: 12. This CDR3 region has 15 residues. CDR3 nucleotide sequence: TGTGCCAGCACCATCCGACAGGGACGGAGCGGGGAGCTGTTTTTT. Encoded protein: CASTIRQGRSGELFF.

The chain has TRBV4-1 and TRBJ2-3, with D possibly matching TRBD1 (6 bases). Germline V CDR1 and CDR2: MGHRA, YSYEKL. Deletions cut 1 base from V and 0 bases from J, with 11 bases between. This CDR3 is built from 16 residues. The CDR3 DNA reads TGCGCCAGCAGCCAAGTACAGGGAATTAGCACAGATACGCAGTATTTT. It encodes CASSQVQGISTDTQYF.

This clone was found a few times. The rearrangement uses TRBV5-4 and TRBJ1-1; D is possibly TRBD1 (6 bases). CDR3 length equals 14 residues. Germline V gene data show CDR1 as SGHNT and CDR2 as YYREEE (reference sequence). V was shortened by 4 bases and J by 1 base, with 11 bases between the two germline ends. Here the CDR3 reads CASSAGGRNTEAFF. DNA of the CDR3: TGTGCCAGCAGCGCGGGGGGCAGGAACACTGAAGCTTTCTTT.

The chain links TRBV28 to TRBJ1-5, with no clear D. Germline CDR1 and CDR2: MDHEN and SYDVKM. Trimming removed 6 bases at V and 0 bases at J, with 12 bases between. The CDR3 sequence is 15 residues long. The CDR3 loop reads CASSTDIISNQPQHF. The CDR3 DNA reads TGTGCCAGCAGCACCGACATCATTAGCAATCAGCCCCAGCATTTT.

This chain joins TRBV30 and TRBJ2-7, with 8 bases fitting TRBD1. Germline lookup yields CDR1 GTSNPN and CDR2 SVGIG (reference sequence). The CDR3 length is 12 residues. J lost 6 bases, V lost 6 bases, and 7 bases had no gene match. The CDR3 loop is CACTGQVSEQYF. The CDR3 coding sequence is TGTGCCTGCACGGGACAGGTGAGCGAGCAGTACTTC. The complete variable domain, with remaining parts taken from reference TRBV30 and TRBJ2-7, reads SQTIHQWPATLVQPVGSPLSLECTVEGTSNPNLYWYRQAAGRGLQLLFYSVGIGQISSEVPQNLSASRPQDRQFILSSKKLLLSDSGFYLCACTGQVSEQYFGPGTRLTVT.

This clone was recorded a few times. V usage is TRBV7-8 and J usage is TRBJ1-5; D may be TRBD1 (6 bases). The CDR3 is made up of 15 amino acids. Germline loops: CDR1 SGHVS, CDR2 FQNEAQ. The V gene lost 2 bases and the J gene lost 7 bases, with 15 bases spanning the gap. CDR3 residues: CASSLHRDPRQPQHF. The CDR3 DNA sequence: TGTGCCAGCAGCTTACACAGGGATCCTAGGCAGCCCCAGCATTTT.

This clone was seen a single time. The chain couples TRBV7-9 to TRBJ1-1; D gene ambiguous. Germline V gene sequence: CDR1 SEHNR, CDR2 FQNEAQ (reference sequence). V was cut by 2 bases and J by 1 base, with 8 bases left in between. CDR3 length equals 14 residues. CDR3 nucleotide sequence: TGTGCCAGCAGCTTAAAGGCAGGGAACACTGAAGCTTTCTTT. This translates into CASSLKAGNTEAFF.

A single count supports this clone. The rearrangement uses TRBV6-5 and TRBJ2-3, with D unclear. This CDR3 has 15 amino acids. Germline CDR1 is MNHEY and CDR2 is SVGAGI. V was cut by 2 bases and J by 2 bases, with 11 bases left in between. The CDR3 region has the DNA TGTGCCAGCAGTTACGCACGACACCTCACAGATACGCAGTATTTT. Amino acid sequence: CASSYARHLTDTQYF.

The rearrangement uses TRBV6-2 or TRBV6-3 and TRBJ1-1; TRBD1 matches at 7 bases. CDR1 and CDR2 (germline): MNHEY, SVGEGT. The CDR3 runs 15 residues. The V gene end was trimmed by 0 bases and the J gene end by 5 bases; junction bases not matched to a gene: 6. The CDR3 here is CASSYSDRVGTEAFF. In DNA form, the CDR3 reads TGTGCCAGCAGTTACTCTGACAGGGTAGGGACTGAAGCTTTCTTT.

The CDR3 DNA sequence: TGTGCCAGCAGCTTAGGAGAAGCAGGAACGAACTATGGCTACACCTTC. It specifies CASSLGEAGTNYGYTF. V is TRBV7-9 and J is TRBJ1-2; D gene uncertain. V lost 1 base and J lost 2, with 14 bases in between. This CDR3 has 16 amino acids. CDR1 is SEHNR, CDR2 FQNEAQ, per germline (reference sequence).

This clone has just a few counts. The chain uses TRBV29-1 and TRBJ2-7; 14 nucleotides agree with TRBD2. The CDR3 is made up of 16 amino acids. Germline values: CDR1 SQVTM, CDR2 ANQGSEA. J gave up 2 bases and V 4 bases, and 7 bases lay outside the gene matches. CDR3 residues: CSVAGTSGGTPYEQYF. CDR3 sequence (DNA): TGCAGCGTTGCCGGGACTAGCGGGGGTACCCCCTACGAGCAGTACTTC.

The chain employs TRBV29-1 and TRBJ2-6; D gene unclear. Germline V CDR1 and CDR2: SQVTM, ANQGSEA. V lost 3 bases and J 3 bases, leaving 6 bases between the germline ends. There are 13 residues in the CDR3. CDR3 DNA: TGCAGCGTTGACTCGGGTGGGGCCAACGTCCTGACTTTC. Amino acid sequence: CSVDSGGANVLTF.

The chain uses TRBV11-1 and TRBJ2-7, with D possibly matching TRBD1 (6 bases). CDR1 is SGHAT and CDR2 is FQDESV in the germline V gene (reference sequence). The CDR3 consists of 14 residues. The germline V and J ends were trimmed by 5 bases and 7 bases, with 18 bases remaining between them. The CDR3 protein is CASSRRQVPWEQYV. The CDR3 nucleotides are TGTGCCAGCAGCCGCCGACAGGTTCCGTGGGAGCAGTACGTC.

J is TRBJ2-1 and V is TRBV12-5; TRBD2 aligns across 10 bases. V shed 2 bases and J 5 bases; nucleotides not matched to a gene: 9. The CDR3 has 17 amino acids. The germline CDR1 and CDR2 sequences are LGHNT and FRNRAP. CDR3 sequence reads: CASGLPPLAGENNEQFF. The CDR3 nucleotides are TGTGCTAGTGGTTTGCCGCCCCTAGCGGGAGAGAACAATGAGCAGTTCTTC.

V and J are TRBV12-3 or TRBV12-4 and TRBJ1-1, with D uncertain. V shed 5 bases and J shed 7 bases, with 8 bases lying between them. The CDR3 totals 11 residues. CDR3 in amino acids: CASSLEFEAFF. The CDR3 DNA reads TGTGCCAGCAGTCTTGAGTTTGAAGCTTTCTTT.

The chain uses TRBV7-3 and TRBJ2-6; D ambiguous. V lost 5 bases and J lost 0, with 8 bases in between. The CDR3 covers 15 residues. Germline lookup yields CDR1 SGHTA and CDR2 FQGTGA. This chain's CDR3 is CASSEMSSGANVLTF. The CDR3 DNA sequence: TGTGCCAGCAGCGAGATGAGCTCTGGGGCCAACGTCCTGACTTTC.

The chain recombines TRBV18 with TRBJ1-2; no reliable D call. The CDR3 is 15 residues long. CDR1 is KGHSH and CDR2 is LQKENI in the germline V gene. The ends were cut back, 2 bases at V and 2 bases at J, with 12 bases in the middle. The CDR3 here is CASSPGQPGNYGYTF. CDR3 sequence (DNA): TGTGCCAGCTCACCAGGTCAGCCGGGGAACTATGGCTACACCTTC. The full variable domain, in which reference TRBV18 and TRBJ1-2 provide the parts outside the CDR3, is NAGVMQNPRHLVRRRGQEARLRCSPMKGHSHVYWYRQLPEEGLKFMVYLQKENIIDESGMPKERFSAEFPKEGPSILRIQQVVRGDSAAYFCASSPGQPGNYGYTFGSGTRLTVV.

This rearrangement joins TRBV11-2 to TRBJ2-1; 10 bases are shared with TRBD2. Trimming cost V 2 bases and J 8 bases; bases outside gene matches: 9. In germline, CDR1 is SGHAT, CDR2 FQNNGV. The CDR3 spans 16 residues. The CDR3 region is CASSLFRLAGVHEQFF. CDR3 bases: TGTGCCAGCAGCTTATTTCGGCTAGCGGGAGTTCATGAGCAGTTCTTC. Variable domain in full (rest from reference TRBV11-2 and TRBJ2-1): EAGVAQSPRYKIIEKRQSVAFWCNPISGHATLYWYQQILGQGPKLLIQFQNNGVVDDSQLPKDRFSAERLKGVDSTLKIQPAKLEDSAVYLCASSLFRLAGVHEQFFGPGTRLTVL.

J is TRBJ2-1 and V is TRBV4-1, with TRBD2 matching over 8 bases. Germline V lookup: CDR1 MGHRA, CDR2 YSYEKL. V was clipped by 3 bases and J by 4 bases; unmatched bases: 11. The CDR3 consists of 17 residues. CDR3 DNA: TGCGCCAGCAGCCATCCTATATTAGCGGGGCCGTACAATGAGCAGTTCTTC. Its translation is CASSHPILAGPYNEQFF.

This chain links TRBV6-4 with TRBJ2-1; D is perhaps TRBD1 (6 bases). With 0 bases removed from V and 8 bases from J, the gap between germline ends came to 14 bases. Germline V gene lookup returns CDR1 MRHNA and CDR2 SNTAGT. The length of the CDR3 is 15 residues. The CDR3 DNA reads TGTGCCAGCAGTGACTCGAGTACAGGGAAGGATGAGCAGTTCTTC. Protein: CASSDSSTGKDEQFF.

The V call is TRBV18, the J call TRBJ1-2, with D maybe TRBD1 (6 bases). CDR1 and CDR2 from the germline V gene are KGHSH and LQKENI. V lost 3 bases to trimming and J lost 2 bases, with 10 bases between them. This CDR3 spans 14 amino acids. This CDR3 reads CASSPTGGNYGYTF. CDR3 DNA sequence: TGTGCCAGCTCACCGACAGGAGGAAACTATGGCTACACCTTC.

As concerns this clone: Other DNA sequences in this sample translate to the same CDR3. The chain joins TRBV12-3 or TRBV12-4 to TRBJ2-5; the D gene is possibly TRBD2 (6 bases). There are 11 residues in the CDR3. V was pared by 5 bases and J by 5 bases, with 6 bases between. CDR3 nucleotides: TGTGCCAGCAGTCGGGGGGAGACCCAGTACTTC. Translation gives CASSRGETQYF.

This CDR3 reads CAWNLQGNYGYTF. The CDR3 DNA is TGTGCCTGGAATCTCCAGGGTAACTATGGCTACACCTTC. V usage is TRBV30 and J usage is TRBJ1-2; tentative D call: TRBD1 (5 bases). Per the germline V gene, CDR1 is GTSNPN and CDR2 is SVGIG (reference sequence). The CDR3 length is 13 residues. Trimming left V 4 bases short and J 1 base short, with 10 bases between.

CDR3 amino acids: CASSLGTGRQPQHF. In nucleotides, the CDR3 is TGTGCCAGCAGCCTCGGGACAGGTCGTCAGCCCCAGCATTTT. This chain uses TRBV3-1 (or the pseudogene TRBV3-2) with TRBJ1-5, with TRBD1 matching 8 bases. Germline V gene lookup returns CDR1 LGHDT and CDR2 YNNKEL (reference sequence). The CDR3 is 14 residues long. V was pared by 4 bases and J by 6 bases, with 5 bases of the junction left unmatched.

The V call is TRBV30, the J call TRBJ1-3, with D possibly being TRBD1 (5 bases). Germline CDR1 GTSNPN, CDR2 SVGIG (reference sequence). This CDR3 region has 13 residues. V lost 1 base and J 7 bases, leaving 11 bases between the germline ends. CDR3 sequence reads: CAWSAGLTNTIYF. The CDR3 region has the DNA TGTGCCTGGAGTGCAGGGCTAACCAACACCATATATTTT.